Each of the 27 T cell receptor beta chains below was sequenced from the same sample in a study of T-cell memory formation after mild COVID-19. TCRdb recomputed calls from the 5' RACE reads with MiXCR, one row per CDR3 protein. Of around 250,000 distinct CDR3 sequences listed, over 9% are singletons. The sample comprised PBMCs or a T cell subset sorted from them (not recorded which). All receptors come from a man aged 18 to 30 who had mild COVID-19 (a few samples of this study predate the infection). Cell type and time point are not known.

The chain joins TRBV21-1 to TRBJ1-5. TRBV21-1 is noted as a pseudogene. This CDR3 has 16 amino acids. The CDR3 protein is CASRASGEGSNQPQHF. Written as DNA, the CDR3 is TGTGCCAGCAGAGCAAGCGGGGAGGGAAGCAATCAGCCCCAGCATTTT.

CDR3 DNA: TGCGCCAGCAGCCGCGGCGGGGGGCTCAATGAGCAGTTCTTC. It codes for CASSRGGGLNEQFF. The rearrangement uses TRBV4-3 and TRBJ2-1; 8 bases are a match to TRBD2. CDR1 is LGHNA, CDR2 YSLEER, per germline. V gave up 4 bases and J gave up 6 bases; unmatched junction bases: 5. The CDR3 totals 14 residues.

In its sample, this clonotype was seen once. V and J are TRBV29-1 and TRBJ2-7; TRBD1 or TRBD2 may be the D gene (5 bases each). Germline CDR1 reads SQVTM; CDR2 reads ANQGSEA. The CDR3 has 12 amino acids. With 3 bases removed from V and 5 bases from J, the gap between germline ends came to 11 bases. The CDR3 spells CSVERGYHEQYF. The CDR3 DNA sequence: TGCAGCGTTGAGAGGGGCTACCACGAGCAGTACTTC.

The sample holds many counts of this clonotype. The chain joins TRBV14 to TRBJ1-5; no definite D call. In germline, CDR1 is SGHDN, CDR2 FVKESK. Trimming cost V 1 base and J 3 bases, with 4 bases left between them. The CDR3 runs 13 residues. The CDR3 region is CASSQGPNQPQHF. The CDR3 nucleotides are TGTGCCAGCAGCCAAGGCCCCAATCAGCCCCAGCATTTT.

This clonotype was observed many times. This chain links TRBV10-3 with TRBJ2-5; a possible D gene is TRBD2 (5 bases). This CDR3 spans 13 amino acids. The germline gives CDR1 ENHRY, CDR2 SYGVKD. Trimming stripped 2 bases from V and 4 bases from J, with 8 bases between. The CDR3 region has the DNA TGTGCCATCAGTGAGGTAGCGTCAGAGACCCAGTACTTC. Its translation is CAISEVASETQYF.

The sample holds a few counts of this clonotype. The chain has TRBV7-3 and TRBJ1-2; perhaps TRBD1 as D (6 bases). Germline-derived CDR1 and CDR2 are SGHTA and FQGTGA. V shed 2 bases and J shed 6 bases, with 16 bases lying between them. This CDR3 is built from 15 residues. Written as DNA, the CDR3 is TGTGCCAGCAGCTTACAAGGACAGCGGGGAGATGGCTACACCTTC. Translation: CASSLQGQRGDGYTF.

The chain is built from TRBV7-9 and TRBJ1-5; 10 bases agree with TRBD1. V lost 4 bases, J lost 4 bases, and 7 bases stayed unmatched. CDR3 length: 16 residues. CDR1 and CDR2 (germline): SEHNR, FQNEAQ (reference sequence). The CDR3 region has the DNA TGTGCCAGCAGCTCGTCGGGACAGGGGTATAATCAGCCCCAGCATTTT. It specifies CASSSSGQGYNQPQHF.

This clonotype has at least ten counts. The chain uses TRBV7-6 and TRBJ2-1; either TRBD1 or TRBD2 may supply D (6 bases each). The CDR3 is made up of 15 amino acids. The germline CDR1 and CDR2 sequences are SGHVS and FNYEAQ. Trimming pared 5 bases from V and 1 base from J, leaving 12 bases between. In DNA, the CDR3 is TGTGCCAGCAGCCCAGGAGGGGGGTCCTACAATGAGCAGTTCTTC. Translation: CASSPGGGSYNEQFF. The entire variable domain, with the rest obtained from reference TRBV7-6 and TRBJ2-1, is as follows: GAGVSQSPRYKVTKRGQDVALRCDPISGHVSLYWYRQALGQGPEFLTYFNYEAQQDKSGLPNDRFSAERPEGSISTLTIQRTEQRDSAMYRCASSPGGGSYNEQFFGPGTRLTVL.

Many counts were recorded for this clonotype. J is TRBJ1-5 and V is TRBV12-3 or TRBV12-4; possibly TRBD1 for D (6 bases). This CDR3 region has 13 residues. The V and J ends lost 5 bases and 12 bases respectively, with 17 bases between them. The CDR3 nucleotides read TGTGCCAGCAGTCCTACGACAGGTGAAGACCAGCATTTT. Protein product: CASSPTTGEDQHF.

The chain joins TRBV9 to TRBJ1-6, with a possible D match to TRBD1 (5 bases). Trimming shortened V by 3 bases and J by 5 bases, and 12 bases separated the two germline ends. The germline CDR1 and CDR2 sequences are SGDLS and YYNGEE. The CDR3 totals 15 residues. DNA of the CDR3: TGTGCCAGCAGCGCCACTGGGACGGATAATTCACCCCTCCACTTT. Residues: CASSATGTDNSPLHF.

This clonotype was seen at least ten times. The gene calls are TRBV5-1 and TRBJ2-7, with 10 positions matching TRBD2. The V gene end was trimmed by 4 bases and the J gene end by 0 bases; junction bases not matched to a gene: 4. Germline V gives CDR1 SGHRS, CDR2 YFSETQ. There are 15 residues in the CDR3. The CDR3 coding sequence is TGCGCCAGCAGCGCCCAGCGGGGGGGCTCCTACGAGCAGTACTTC. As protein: CASSAQRGGSYEQYF.

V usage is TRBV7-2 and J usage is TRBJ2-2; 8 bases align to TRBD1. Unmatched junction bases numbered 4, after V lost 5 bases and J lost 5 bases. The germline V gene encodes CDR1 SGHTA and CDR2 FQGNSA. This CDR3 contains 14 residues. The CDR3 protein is CASSPRTGTGELFF. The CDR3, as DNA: TGTGCCAGCAGCCCCAGGACAGGGACCGGGGAGCTGTTTTTT.

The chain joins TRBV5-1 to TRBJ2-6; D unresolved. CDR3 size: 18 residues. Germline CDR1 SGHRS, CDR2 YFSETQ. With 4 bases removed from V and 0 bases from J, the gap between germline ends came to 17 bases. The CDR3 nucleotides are TGCGCCAGCAGCGTCAGTGCCTCGGGTTTCTCTGGGGCCAACGTCCTGACTTTC. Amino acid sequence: CASSVSASGFSGANVLTF. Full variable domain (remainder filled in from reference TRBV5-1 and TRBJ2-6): KAGVTQTPRYLIKTRGQQVTLSCSPISGHRSVSWYQQTPGQGLQFLFEYFSETQRNKGNFPGRFSGRQFSNSRSEMNVSTLELGDSALYLCASSVSASGFSGANVLTFGAGSRLTVL.

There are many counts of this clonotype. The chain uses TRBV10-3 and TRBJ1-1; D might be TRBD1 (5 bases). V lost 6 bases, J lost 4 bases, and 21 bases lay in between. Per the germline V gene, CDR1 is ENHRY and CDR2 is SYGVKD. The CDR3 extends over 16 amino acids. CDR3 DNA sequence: TGTGCCATCAGGCTACAGGTAGGAAGTGGTGGCACTGAAGCTTTCTTT. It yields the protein CAIRLQVGSGGTEAFF.

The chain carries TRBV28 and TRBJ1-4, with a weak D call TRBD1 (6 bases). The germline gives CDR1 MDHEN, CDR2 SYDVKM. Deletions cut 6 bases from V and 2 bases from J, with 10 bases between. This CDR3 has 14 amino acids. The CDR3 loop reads CASRSQGTNEKLFF. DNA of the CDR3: TGTGCCAGCAGGAGCCAGGGGACTAATGAAAAACTGTTTTTT.

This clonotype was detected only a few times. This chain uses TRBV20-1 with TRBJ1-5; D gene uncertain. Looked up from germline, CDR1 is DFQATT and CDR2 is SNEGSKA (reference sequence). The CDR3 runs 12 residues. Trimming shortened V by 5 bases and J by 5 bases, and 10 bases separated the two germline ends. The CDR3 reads CSAQTVHQPQHF. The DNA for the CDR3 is TGCAGTGCTCAAACAGTCCATCAGCCCCAGCATTTT.

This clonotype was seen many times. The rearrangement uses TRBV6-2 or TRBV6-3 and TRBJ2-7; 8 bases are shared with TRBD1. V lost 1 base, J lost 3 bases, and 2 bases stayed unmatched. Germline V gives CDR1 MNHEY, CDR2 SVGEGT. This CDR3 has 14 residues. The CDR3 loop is CASSYFGQGYEQYF. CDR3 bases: TGTGCCAGCAGTTACTTCGGACAGGGCTACGAGCAGTACTTC.

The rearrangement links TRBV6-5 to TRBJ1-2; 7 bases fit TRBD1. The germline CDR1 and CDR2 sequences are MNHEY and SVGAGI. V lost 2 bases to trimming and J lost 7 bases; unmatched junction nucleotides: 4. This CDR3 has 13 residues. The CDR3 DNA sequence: TGTGCCAGCAGTTACCACAGGGGCGGTGGCTACACCTTC. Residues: CASSYHRGGGYTF.

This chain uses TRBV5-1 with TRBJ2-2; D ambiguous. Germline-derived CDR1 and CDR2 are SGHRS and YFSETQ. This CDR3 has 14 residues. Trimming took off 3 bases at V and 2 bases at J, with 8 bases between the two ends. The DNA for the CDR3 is TGCGCCAGCAGCTCCAACCGAAACACCGGGGAGCTGTTTTTT. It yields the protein CASSSNRNTGELFF.

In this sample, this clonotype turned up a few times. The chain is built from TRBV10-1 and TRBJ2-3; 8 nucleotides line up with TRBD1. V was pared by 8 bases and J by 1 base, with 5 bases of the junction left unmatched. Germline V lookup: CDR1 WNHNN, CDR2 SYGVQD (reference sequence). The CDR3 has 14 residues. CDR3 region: CASDPGQGTDTQYF. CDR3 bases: TGCGCCAGCGACCCGGGACAGGGCACAGATACGCAGTATTTT.

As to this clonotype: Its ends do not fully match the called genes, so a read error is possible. This CDR3 is CASSVRGNRGNEEYF. The CDR3 DNA is TGTGCCAGCAGCGTTAGGGGCAACCGGGGCAACGAGGAGTACTTC. This chain uses TRBV9 with TRBJ2-7; D could derive from TRBD1 or TRBD2 (5 bases each). The CDR3 has 15 residues. Germline V CDR1 and CDR2: SGDLS, YYNGEE.

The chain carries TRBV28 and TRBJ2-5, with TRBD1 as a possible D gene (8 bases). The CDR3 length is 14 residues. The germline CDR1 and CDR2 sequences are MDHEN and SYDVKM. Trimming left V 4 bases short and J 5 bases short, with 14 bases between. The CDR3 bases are TGTGCCAGCAGTTACCCACAGGGGGGGGAGACCCAGTACTTC. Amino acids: CASSYPQGGETQYF.

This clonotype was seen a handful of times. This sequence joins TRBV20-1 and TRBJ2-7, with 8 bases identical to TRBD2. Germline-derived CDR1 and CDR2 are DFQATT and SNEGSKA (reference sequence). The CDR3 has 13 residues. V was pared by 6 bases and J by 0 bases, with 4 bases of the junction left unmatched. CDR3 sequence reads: CSASGGSSYEQYV. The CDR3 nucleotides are TGCAGTGCAAGCGGGGGAAGCTCCTACGAGCAGTACGTC.

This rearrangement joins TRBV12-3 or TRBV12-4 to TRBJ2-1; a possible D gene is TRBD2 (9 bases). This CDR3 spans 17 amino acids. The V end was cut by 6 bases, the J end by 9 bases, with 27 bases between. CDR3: CASSPDRGQRGEAEQFF. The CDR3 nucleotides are TGTGCCAGCAGCCCTGACAGGGGACAGCGGGGGGAGGCTGAGCAGTTCTTC.

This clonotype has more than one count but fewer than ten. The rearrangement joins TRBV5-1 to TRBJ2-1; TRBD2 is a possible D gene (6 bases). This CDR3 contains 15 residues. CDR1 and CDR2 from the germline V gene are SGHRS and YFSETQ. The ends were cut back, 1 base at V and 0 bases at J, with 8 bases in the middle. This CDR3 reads CASSLMEGSYNEQFF. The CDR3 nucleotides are TGCGCCAGCAGCTTGATGGAGGGCTCCTACAATGAGCAGTTCTTC.

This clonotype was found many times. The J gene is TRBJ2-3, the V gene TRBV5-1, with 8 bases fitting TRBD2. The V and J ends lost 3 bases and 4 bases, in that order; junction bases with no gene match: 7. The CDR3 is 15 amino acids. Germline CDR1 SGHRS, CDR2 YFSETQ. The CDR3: CASSSGTRGADTQYF. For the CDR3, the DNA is TGCGCCAGCAGCTCCGGGACTAGAGGTGCAGATACGCAGTATTTT.

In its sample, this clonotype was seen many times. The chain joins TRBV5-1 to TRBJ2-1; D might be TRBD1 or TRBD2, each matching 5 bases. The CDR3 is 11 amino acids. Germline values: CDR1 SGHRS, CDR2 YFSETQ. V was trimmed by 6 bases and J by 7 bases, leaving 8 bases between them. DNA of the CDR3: TGCGCCAGCACATGGGGGAATGAGCAGTTCTTC. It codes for CASTWGNEQFF.